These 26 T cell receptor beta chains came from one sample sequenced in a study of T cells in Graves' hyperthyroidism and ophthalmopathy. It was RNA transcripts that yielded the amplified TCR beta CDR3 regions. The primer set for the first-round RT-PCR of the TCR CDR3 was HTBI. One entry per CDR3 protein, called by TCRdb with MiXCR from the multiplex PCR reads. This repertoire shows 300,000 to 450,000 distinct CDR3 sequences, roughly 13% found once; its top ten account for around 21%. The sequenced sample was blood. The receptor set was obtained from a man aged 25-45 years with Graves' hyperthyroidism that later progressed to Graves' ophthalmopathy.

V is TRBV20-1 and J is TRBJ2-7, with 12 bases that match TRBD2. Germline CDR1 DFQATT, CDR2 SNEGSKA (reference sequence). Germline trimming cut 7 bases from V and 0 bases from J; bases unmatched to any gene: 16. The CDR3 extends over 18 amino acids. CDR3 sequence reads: CSVLVSGTSGLSSYEQYF. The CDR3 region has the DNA TGCAGTGTTTTAGTTTCCGGGACTAGCGGGCTGAGCTCCTACGAGCAGTACTTC.

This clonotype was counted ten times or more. The CDR3 reads CASRRENSGANVLTF. The DNA of the CDR3 is TGTGCCAGCAGAAGGGAGAACTCTGGGGCCAACGTCCTGACTTTC. The chain uses TRBV2 and TRBJ2-6, with a tentative D call TRBD2 (5 bases). Between the trimmed V and J ends, which lost 6 bases and 0 bases, there was a span of 9 bases. The CDR3 contains 15 residues. Germline CDR1 and CDR2: SNHLY and FYNNEI.

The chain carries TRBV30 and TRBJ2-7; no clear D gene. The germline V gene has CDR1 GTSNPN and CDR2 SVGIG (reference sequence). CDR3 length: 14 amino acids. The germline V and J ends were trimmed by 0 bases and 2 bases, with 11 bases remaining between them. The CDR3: CAWSVGSLAYEQYF. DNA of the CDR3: TGTGCCTGGAGTGTAGGGTCTTTAGCCTACGAGCAGTACTTC.

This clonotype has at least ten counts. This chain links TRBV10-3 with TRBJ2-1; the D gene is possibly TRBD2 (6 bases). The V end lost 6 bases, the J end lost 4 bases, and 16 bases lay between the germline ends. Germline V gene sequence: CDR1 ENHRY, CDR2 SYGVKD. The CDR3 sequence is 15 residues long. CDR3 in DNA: TGTGCCATCAGGATGGGTAGCGGATCATACAATGAGCAGTTCTTC. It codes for CAIRMGSGSYNEQFF.

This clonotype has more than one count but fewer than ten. The CDR3, as DNA: TGTGCCAGCAGTCCGACTAGCGGGGGAGCCGGGGAGCTGTTTTTT. Its translation is CASSPTSGGAGELFF. The rearrangement uses TRBV12-3 or TRBV12-4 and TRBJ2-2, with 12 bases that match TRBD2. The CDR3 extends over 15 amino acids. Trimming took 5 bases from V and 6 from J; bases not matched to a gene: 4.

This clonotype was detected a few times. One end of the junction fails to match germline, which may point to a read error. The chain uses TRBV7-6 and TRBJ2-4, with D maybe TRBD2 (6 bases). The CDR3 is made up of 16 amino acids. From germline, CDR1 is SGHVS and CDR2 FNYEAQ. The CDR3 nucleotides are TGCGCCAGCAGCCCCCTGGGGGGAGTTGTCAAAAACATTCAGTACTTC. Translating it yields CASSPLGGVVKNIQYF.

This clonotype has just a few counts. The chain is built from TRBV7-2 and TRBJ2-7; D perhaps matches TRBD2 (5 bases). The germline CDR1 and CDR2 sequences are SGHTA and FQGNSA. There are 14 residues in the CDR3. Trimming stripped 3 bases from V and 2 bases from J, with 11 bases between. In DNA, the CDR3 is TGTGCCAGCAGCTTGCAGTACGGGACCTACGAGCAGTACTTC. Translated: CASSLQYGTYEQYF.

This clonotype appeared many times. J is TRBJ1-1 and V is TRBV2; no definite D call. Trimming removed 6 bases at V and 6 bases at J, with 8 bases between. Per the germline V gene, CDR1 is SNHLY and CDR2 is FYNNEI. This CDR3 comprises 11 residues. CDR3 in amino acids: CASSPIAEAFF. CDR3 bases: TGTGCCAGCAGCCCAATCGCTGAAGCTTTCTTT.

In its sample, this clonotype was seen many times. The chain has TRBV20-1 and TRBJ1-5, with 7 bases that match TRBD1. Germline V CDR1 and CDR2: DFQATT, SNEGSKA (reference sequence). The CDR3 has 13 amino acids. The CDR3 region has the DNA TGCACCGTCGAGGGGGCAGGTAATCAGCCCCAGCATTTT. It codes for CTVEGAGNQPQHF.

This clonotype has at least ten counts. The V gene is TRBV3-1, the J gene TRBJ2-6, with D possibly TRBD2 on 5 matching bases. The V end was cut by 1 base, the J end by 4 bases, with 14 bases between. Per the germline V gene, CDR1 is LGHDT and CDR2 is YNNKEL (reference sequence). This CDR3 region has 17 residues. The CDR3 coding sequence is TGTGCCAGCAGCCAAGCCCCCGCCGGGGTCGGGGCCAACGTCCTGACTTTC. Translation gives CASSQAPAGVGANVLTF.

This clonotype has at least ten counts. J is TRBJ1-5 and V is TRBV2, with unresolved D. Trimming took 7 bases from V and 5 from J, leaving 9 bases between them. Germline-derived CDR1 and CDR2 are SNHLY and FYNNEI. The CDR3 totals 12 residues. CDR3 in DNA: TGTGCCAGCATGAGATTTGATCAGCCCCAGCATTTT. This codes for CASMRFDQPQHF.

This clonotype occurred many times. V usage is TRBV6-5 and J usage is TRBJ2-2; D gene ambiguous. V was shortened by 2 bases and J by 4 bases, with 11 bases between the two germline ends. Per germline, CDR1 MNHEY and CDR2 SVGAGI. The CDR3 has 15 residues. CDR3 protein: CASSYDSPVTGELFF. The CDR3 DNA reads TGTGCCAGCAGTTACGACTCGCCCGTCACCGGGGAGCTGTTTTTT.

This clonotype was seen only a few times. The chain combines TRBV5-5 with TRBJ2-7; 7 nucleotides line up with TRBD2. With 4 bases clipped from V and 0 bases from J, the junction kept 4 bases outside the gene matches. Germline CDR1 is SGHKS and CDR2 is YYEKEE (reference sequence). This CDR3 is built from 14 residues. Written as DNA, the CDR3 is TGTGCCAGCAGCATCGGGACTATCTCCTACGAGCAGTACTTC. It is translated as CASSIGTISYEQYF.

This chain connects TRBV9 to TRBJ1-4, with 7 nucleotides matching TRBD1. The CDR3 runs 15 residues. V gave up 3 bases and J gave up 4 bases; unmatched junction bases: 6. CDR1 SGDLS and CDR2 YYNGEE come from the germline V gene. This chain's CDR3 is CASSGSGQRNEKLFF. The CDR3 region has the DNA TGTGCCAGCAGCGGGTCGGGACAGCGTAATGAAAAACTGTTTTTT.

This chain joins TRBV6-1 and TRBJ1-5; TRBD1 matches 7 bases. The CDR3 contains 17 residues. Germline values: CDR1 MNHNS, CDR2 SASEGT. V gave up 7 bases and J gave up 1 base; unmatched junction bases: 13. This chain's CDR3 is CASKNTRGARSNQPQHF. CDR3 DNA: TGTGCCAGCAAAAATACCAGGGGGGCTAGGAGCAATCAGCCCCAGCATTTT.

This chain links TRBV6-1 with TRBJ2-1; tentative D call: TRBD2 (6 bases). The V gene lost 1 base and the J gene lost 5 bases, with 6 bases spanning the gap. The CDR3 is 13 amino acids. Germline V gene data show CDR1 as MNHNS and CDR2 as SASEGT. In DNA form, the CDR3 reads TGTGCCAGCAGTGAAGGGACTAACAATGAGCAGTTCTTC. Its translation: CASSEGTNNEQFF.

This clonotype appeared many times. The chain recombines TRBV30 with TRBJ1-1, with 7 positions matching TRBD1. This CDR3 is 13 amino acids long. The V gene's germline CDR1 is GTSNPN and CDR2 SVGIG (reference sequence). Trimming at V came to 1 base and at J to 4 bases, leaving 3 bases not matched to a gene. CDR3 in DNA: TGTGCCTGGAGTGAGGGGGCCGTCACTGAAGCTTTCTTT. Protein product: CAWSEGAVTEAFF.

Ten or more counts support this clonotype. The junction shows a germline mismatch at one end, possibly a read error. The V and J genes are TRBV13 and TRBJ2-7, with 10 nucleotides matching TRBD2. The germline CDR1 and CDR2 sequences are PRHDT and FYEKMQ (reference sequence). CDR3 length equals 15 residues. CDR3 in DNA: TGTGCCAGCAGCCCTAGCGGGAGAGTCTCCCACGAGCAGTACTTC. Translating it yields CASSPSGRVSHEQYF.

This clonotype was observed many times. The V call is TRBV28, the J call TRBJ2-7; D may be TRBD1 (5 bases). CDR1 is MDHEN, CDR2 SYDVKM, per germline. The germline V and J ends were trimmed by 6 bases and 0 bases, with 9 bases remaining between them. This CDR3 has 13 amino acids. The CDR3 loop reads CASSPGFSYEQYF. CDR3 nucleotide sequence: TGTGCCAGCAGCCCAGGGTTCTCCTACGAGCAGTACTTC.

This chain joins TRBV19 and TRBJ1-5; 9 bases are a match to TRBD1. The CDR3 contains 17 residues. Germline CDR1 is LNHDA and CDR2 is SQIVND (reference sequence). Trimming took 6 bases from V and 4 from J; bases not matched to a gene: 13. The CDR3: CASSRTFGQGSNQPQHF. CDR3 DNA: TGTGCCAGTAGCCGGACATTCGGACAGGGGTCAAATCAGCCCCAGCATTTT.

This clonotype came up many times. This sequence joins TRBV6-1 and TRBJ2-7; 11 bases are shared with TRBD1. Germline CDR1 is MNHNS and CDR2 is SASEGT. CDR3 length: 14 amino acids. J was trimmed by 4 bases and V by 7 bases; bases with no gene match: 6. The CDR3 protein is CASNRDRGRYEQYF. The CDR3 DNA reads TGTGCCAGCAATCGGGACAGGGGGAGGTACGAGCAGTACTTC.

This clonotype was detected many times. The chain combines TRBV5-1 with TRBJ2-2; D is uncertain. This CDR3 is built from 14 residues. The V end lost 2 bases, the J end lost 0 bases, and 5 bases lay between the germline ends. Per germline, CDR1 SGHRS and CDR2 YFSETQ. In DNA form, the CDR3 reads TGCGCCAGCAGCTTCGGTCCGAACACCGGGGAGCTGTTTTTT. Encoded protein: CASSFGPNTGELFF. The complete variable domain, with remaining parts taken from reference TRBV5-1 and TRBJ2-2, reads KAGVTQTPRYLIKTRGQQVTLSCSPISGHRSVSWYQQTPGQGLQFLFEYFSETQRNKGNFPGRFSGRQFSNSRSEMNVSTLELGDSALYLCASSFGPNTGELFFGEGSRLTVL.

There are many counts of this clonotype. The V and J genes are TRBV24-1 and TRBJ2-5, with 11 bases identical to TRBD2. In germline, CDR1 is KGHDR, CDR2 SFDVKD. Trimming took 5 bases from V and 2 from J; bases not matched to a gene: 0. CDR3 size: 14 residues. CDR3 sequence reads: CATSASGGQETQYF. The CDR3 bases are TGTGCCACCAGTGCTAGCGGGGGGCAAGAGACCCAGTACTTC.

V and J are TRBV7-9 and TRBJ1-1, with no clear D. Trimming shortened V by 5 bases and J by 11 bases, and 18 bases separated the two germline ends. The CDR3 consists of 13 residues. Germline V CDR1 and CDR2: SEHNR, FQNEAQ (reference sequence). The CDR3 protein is CASSPDSKRRAFF. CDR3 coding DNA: TGTGCCAGCAGCCCCGACTCCAAAAGGAGGGCTTTCTTT.

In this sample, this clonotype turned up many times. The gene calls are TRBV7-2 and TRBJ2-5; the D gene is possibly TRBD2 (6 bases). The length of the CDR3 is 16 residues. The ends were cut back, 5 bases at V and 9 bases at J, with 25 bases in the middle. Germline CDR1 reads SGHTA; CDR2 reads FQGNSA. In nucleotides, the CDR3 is TGTGCCAGCAGCCCACCGGGGGTAGCGGTGAATTTTGCCCAGTACTTC. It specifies CASSPPGVAVNFAQYF.

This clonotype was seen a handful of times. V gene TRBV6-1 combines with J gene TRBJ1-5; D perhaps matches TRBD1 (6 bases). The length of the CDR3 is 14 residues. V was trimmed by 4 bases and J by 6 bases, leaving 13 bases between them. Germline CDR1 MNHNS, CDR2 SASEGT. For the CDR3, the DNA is TGTGCCAGCAGTGTTGACAGGAGAGGTCAGCCCCAGCATTTT. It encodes CASSVDRRGQPQHF.